This T cell receptor (beta chain) was recovered during a study of patients and donors after allogeneic stem cell transplantation. The V end lost 1 base, the J end lost 2 bases, and 11 bases lay between the germline ends. This CDR3 is 15 amino acids long. CDR1 is DFQATT, CDR2 SNEGSKA, per germline (reference sequence). TCRdb passed the RT-PCR reads through MiXCR, listing each CDR3 protein once. The profile shows about 960,000 distinct CDR3 sequences, about a sixth of them singletons. Material: blood, either unsorted or a sorted T cell fraction (not recorded which). The chain couples TRBV20-1 to TRBJ2-2; the D gene is possibly TRBD1 (6 bases). The source is a human donor who was either an allogeneic HSCT recipient or a stem cell or donor lymphocyte infusion donor (not recorded which). It is not recorded whose cells these are; they may come from a transplant donor. The CDR3 nucleotides are TGCAGTGCTAGAGCGCACAGGGCAAACACCGGGGAGCTGTTTTTT. This codes for CSARAHRANTGELFF.